This entry lists 29 T cell receptor beta chains sequenced from one sample in a study of beta chain features in type 1 diabetes. The antigens for these receptors are not known. What was sequenced were expressed TCRB transcripts, since all of the isolated RNA had been reverse transcribed. Assay used: immunoSEQ multiplex PCR; TCRdb lists only in-frame clones, some missing. The table records some 350,000 clones, 8.5% to 10% of them present only once. General study points: TCRB CDR3s were moderately but significantly shorter in Type 1 diabetes patients in all four CD4+ subsets.

Specimen: central memory CD4+ T cells from blood. The receptors shown here come from a man under 40 with type 1 diabetes.

In its sample, this clone was seen a few times. V is TRBV19 and J is TRBJ2-7; 9 bases fit TRBD1. The germline gives CDR1 LNHDA, CDR2 SQIVND (reference sequence). J was trimmed by 2 bases and V by 3 bases; bases with no gene match: 2. The CDR3 runs to 14 residues. The chain's CDR3 is CASSMRTGAYEQYF. The CDR3 nucleotides are TGTGCCAGTAGTATGCGGACAGGGGCCTACGAGCAGTACTTC. The whole variable domain, filled in from reference TRBV19 and TRBJ2-7, reads DGGITQSPKYLFRKEGQNVTLSCEQNLNHDAMYWYRQDPGQGLRLIYYSQIVNDFQKGDIAEGYSVSREKKESFPLTVTSAQKNPTAFYLCASSMRTGAYEQYFGPGTRLTVT.

With respect to this clone: Distinct nucleotide sequences in the sample also encode this CDR3. The chain is built from TRBV10-3 and TRBJ1-5; the D is unclear. The CDR3 has 12 amino acids. Looked up from germline, CDR1 is ENHRY and CDR2 is SYGVKD. V dropped 0 bases and J dropped 7 bases, with 4 bases sitting between them. Here the CDR3 DNA reads TGTGCCATCAGTGAGTCTGGACAGCCCCAGCATTTT. Amino acids: CAISESGQPQHF.

This clone has only a few counts. V is TRBV6-1 and J is TRBJ2-5, with 13 bases that match TRBD2. In germline, CDR1 is MNHNS, CDR2 SASEGT. CDR3 length: 15 residues. With 8 bases clipped from V and 10 bases from J, the junction kept 13 bases outside the gene matches. Here the CDR3 reads CASVWSGTSGKDQYF. The CDR3, as DNA: TGTGCCAGCGTTTGGTCTGGGACTAGCGGGAAAGACCAGTACTTC.

This clone is a singleton in its sample. The chain is built from TRBV11-3 and TRBJ1-2, with D possibly TRBD1 on 6 matching bases. The CDR3 totals 11 residues. Germline CDR1 and CDR2: SGHNT and YENEEA. V lost 3 bases and J 8 bases, leaving 7 bases between the germline ends. The CDR3 sequence: CASSFRGGYTF. The CDR3 DNA follows: TGTGCCAGCAGCTTCAGGGGAGGCTACACCTTC.

A few counts support this clone. The genes are TRBV28 and TRBJ2-3; 7 bases are shared with TRBD2. The CDR3 covers 17 residues. CDR1 is MDHEN and CDR2 is SYDVKM in the germline V gene. V shed 6 bases and J 4 bases; nucleotides not matched to a gene: 16. CDR3 coding DNA: TGTGCCAGCAGGGAAGGAGGAGGCGGGAGAGGGCCAGATACGCAGTATTTT. It specifies CASREGGGGRGPDTQYF.

V and J are TRBV19 and TRBJ2-2; 10 nucleotides align to TRBD1. This CDR3 region has 16 residues. Germline values: CDR1 LNHDA, CDR2 SQIVND (reference sequence). The V and J ends lost 2 bases and 5 bases, in that order; junction bases with no gene match: 5. CDR3 amino acids: CASSIIPGQGTGELFF. In nucleotides, the CDR3 is TGTGCCAGTAGTATAATTCCGGGACAGGGGACCGGGGAGCTGTTTTTT.

The table lists this clone with many counts. CDR3 protein: CASRLASLGTQYF. Written as DNA, the CDR3 is TGTGCCAGCAGGTTAGCGTCCTTGGGTACGCAGTATTTT. This chain connects TRBV28 to TRBJ2-3, with D tentatively TRBD2 (5 bases). Per the germline V gene, CDR1 is MDHEN and CDR2 is SYDVKM. The ends were cut back, 6 bases at V and 8 bases at J, with 15 bases in the middle. The CDR3 length is 13 residues.

The gene calls are TRBV5-1 and TRBJ1-2; D perhaps matches TRBD1 (5 bases). V was shortened by 7 bases and J by 0 bases, with 16 bases between the two germline ends. The germline V gene has CDR1 SGHRS and CDR2 YFSETQ. The CDR3 length is 15 residues. Written as DNA, the CDR3 is TGCGCCAGCCAACCCGGGACGGCTGCTAACTATGGCTACACCTTC. Protein sequence: CASQPGTAANYGYTF.

This clone was detected only a few times. The chain couples TRBV7-8 to TRBJ2-7; 7 bases are a match to TRBD1. This CDR3 has 14 residues. V shed 4 bases, J shed 6 bases, and the junction held 9 bases outside the gene matches. Germline V CDR1 and CDR2: SGHVS, FQNEAQ. The CDR3 DNA is TGTGCCAGCAGCTCCGACAGGGCTTCAAGCGAGCAGTACTTC. The encoded protein is CASSSDRASSEQYF. The whole variable domain, remainder taken from reference TRBV7-8 and TRBJ2-7, is GAGVSQSPRYKVAKRGQDVALRCDPISGHVSLFWYQQALGQGPEFLTYFQNEAQLDKSGLPSDRFFAERPEGSVSTLKIQRTQQEDSAVYLCASSSDRASSEQYFGPGTRLTVT.

The gene calls are TRBV4-1 and TRBJ1-5; the D gene is possibly TRBD1 (5 bases). This CDR3 has 14 amino acids. Germline lookup yields CDR1 MGHRA and CDR2 YSYEKL. V gave up 4 bases and J gave up 7 bases, with 14 bases separating them. The CDR3: CASSPGGGAQPQHF. The CDR3 coding sequence is TGCGCCAGCAGCCCTGGGGGAGGGGCCCAGCCCCAGCATTTT.

There are a few counts of this clone. This chain connects TRBV20-1 to TRBJ2-7; D is ambiguous. Germline CDR1 reads DFQATT; CDR2 reads SNEGSKA (reference sequence). Trimming took off 2 bases at V and 4 bases at J, with 6 bases between the two ends. This CDR3 has 11 amino acids. CDR3 DNA sequence: TGCAGTGCTAGATACAGTTACGAGCAGTACTTC. Its translation is CSARYSYEQYF.

The CDR3 DNA reads as TGTGCCAGCAGCAACACCTACGAGCAGTACTTC. Translation: CASSNTYEQYF. V gene TRBV5-4 combines with J gene TRBJ2-7, with D unclear. CDR3 length: 11 residues. Between the trimmed V and J ends, which lost 4 bases and 2 bases, there was a span of 4 bases. Germline assignment: CDR1 SGHNT and CDR2 YYREEE (reference sequence). The full variable domain, with the rest looked up from reference TRBV5-4 and TRBJ2-7, is ETGVTQSPTHLIKTRGQQVTLRCSSQSGHNTVSWYQQALGQGPQFIFQYYREEENGRGNFPPRFSGLQFPNYSSELNVNALELDDSALYLCASSNTYEQYFGPGTRLTVT.

This clone was seen repeatedly, ten times or more. The rearrangement uses TRBV28 and TRBJ2-7; D might be TRBD1 or TRBD2, each matching 5 bases. The CDR3 runs to 12 residues. Germline V lookup: CDR1 MDHEN, CDR2 SYDVKM. Trimming took 6 bases from V and 3 from J, leaving 9 bases between them. The CDR3 protein is CASRSGSYEQYF. The CDR3, as DNA: TGTGCCAGCAGGTCAGGGAGCTACGAGCAGTACTTC.

This clone has a handful of counts. Additional DNA sequences in this sample encode the identical CDR3. The chain uses TRBV7-2 and TRBJ1-5; D perhaps matches TRBD1 (6 bases). V gave up 5 bases and J gave up 0 bases, with 11 bases separating them. The CDR3 is made up of 15 amino acids. Germline V gene data show CDR1 as SGHTA and CDR2 as FQGNSA. This CDR3 is CASSLQGNSNQPQHF. The CDR3 DNA sequence: TGTGCCAGCAGCCTACAGGGTAATAGCAATCAGCCCCAGCATTTT.

This chain uses TRBV15 with TRBJ2-2; 9 nucleotides match TRBD1. Trimming cost V 3 bases and J 0 bases; bases outside gene matches: 2. The CDR3 runs to 16 residues. Germline V gives CDR1 LNHNV, CDR2 YYDKDF (reference sequence). CDR3 region: CATSRRQGANTGELFF. The CDR3 DNA is TGTGCCACCAGCAGGAGACAGGGGGCGAACACCGGGGAGCTGTTTTTT.

The J gene is TRBJ2-2, the V gene TRBV28; maybe TRBD2 (6 bases). The CDR3 has 17 residues. Looked up from germline, CDR1 is MDHEN and CDR2 is SYDVKM. Between the trimmed V and J ends, which lost 6 bases and 4 bases, there was a span of 21 bases. CDR3 amino acids: CASSVTAGGVGTGELFF. DNA of the CDR3: TGTGCCAGCAGCGTAACGGCCGGAGGGGTCGGCACCGGGGAGCTGTTTTTT. Full variable domain (rest looked up from reference TRBV28 and TRBJ2-2): DVKVTQSSRYLVKRTGEKVFLECVQDMDHENMFWYRQDPGLGLRLIYFSYDVKMKEKGDIPEGYSVSREKKERFSLILESASTNQTSMYLCASSVTAGGVGTGELFFGEGSRLTVL.

This clone was picked up a small number of times. The chain combines TRBV7-2 with TRBJ2-7; 8 bases match TRBD1. Germline trimming cut 1 base from V and 6 bases from J; bases unmatched to any gene: 17. The CDR3 has 18 residues. Germline assignment: CDR1 SGHTA and CDR2 FQGNSA. As DNA, the CDR3 is TGTGCCAGCAGCTTAGTACTATTTCCTGGACAGGGCAGTTCCGAGCAGTACTTC. Translating it yields CASSLVLFPGQGSSEQYF.

The sample holds a few counts of this clone. The chain employs TRBV18 and TRBJ2-1, with 7 bases that match TRBD2. Germline CDR1 is KGHSH and CDR2 is LQKENI. V was clipped by 0 bases and J by 7 bases; unmatched bases: 9. This CDR3 comprises 16 residues. CDR3 nucleotide sequence: TGTGCCAGCTCACCACCCGCGGGAGATCCTACTAATGAGCAGTTCTTC. Translation: CASSPPAGDPTNEQFF.

In this sample, this clone turned up a few times. The chain is built from TRBV11-3 and TRBJ1-1; D uncertain. This CDR3 spans 14 amino acids. Per the germline V gene, CDR1 is SGHNT and CDR2 is YENEEA. V dropped 1 base and J dropped 1 base, with 7 bases sitting between them. The CDR3 here is CASSLGGSNTEAFF. DNA for the CDR3: TGTGCCAGCAGCTTAGGCGGATCGAACACTGAAGCTTTCTTT.

The gene calls are TRBV30 and TRBJ2-2, with D perhaps matching TRBD1 or TRBD2 (5 bases each). In germline, CDR1 is GTSNPN, CDR2 SVGIG (reference sequence). V shed 2 bases and J shed 4 bases, with 11 bases lying between them. The CDR3 is made up of 14 amino acids. This CDR3 is CAWSQGALTGELFF. Here the CDR3 DNA reads TGTGCCTGGAGTCAGGGAGCCCTCACCGGGGAGCTGTTTTTT.

This clone was seen only a few times. The chain carries TRBV28 and TRBJ2-7; D unclear. V was trimmed by 10 bases and J by 3 bases, leaving 16 bases between them. Germline CDR1 is MDHEN and CDR2 is SYDVKM. This CDR3 spans 13 amino acids. Here the CDR3 DNA reads TGTGCCACCCGAGACTTCTCGCTCTACGAGCAGTACTTC. It translates to CATRDFSLYEQYF.

The chain employs TRBV7-2 and TRBJ2-7, with 11 bases matching TRBD2. Germline-derived CDR1 and CDR2 are SGHTA and FQGNSA. This CDR3 spans 18 amino acids. V was pared by 4 bases and J by 4 bases, with 15 bases of the junction left unmatched. The CDR3 DNA is TGTGCCAGCAGCTCGCCAACTAGCGGGAGCGCGTATAGGTACGAGCAGTACTTC. Its translation is CASSSPTSGSAYRYEQYF.

This clone was found a few times. This chain uses TRBV7-3 with TRBJ2-6, with a possible D match to TRBD1 (5 bases). V dropped 4 bases and J dropped 2 bases, with 6 bases sitting between them. CDR3 length: 14 residues. CDR1 SGHTA and CDR2 FQGTGA come from the germline V gene. The CDR3 region has the DNA TGTGCCAGCAGCTGGACAACTGGGGCCAACGTCCTGACTTTC. It yields the protein CASSWTTGANVLTF.

This chain connects TRBV4-2 to TRBJ2-7; maybe TRBD1 (5 bases). In germline, CDR1 is LGHNA, CDR2 YNFKEQ. Deletions cut 3 bases from V and 6 bases from J, with 18 bases between. The CDR3 contains 15 residues. The CDR3, as DNA: TGTGCCAGCAGCCAGCAGGGTTTAAGTATGGGCGAGCAGTACTTC. Amino acids: CASSQQGLSMGEQYF.

V usage is TRBV6-5 and J usage is TRBJ2-3; 12 bases are a match to TRBD2. Germline CDR1 and CDR2: MNHEY and SVGAGI. The CDR3 consists of 16 residues. V shed 2 bases, J shed 4 bases, and the junction held 4 bases outside the gene matches. CDR3 DNA sequence: TGTGCCAGCAGTTACAAAGGACTAGCGGGACCAGATACGCAGTATTTT. This translates into CASSYKGLAGPDTQYF.

The rearrangement uses TRBV27 and TRBJ1-1, with D possibly matching TRBD1 (5 bases). Germline V gene data show CDR1 as MNHEY and CDR2 as SMNVEV (reference sequence). V dropped 2 bases and J dropped 7 bases, with 11 bases sitting between them. CDR3 length: 13 residues. CDR3 sequence reads: CASSLQDKLEAFF. In DNA form, the CDR3 reads TGTGCCAGCAGTTTACAGGACAAACTTGAAGCTTTCTTT.

The table lists this clone with a few counts. The rearrangement uses TRBV6-5 and TRBJ2-7; tentatively, D is TRBD1 or TRBD2 (6 bases each). Trimming stripped 2 bases from V and 3 bases from J, with 14 bases between. In germline, CDR1 is MNHEY, CDR2 SVGAGI. This CDR3 is built from 15 residues. CDR3 nucleotides: TGTGCCAGCAGTTACCCGGGGGCCCGAGGCTACGAGCAGTACTTC. The encoded protein is CASSYPGARGYEQYF.

The J gene is TRBJ2-1, the V gene TRBV6-1; no clear D gene. Between the trimmed V and J ends, which lost 8 bases and 5 bases, there was a span of 13 bases. Germline V lookup: CDR1 MNHNS, CDR2 SASEGT. The CDR3 length is 13 residues. This CDR3 reads CASVDWGDNEQFF. Written as DNA, the CDR3 is TGTGCCAGCGTCGACTGGGGTGACAATGAGCAGTTCTTC.

This chain joins TRBV6-5 and TRBJ1-3; D might be TRBD1 (5 bases). The CDR3 loop spans 14 amino acids. The germline V gene encodes CDR1 MNHEY and CDR2 SVGAGI. V shed 5 bases and J shed 2 bases, with 10 bases lying between them. As DNA, the CDR3 is TGTGCCAGCAGTGACGGAGGGGCTGGAAACACCATATATTTT. This sequence encodes CASSDGGAGNTIYF.